The rows below give T cell receptor beta chains drawn from one sample of a study of T-cell memory formation after mild COVID-19. TCRdb passed the 5' RACE reads through MiXCR, listing each CDR3 protein once. The data hold roughly 130,000 distinct CDR3 sequences, with 15% to 20% observed a single time. The sequencing input was PBMCs or a T cell subset sorted from them (not recorded which). Every receptor here comes from a man between 18 and 35 years old who had mild COVID-19 (a few samples of this study predate the infection). Cell type and time point are not known. Both conserved end residues are part of each CDR3. Fields, in order: clone size, J gene, V gene, D gene, CDR3 DNA, CDR3 protein. A D gene is named only where the DNA matches it firmly. Clone size appears in some rows only: once, few, many, or a class for an expanded clone.

few | TRBJ1-1 | TRBV3-1 | . | TGTGCCAGCAGCCAACGCCAGAACACTGAAGCTTTCTTT | CASSQRQNTEAFF
few | TRBJ1-5 | TRBV12-3/TRBV12-4 | . | TGTGCCAGCATGGGGAATCAGCCCCAGCATTTT | CASMGNQPQHF
many | TRBJ1-6 | TRBV5-6 | . | TGTGCCAGCAGCCCTCCGGAGAATTCACCCCTCCACTTT | CASSPPENSPLHF
many | TRBJ2-3 | TRBV9 | . | TGTGCCAGCAGCTTTCAGGGGGGAATTAGCACAGATACGCAGTATTTT | CASSFQGGISTDTQYF
. | TRBJ2-7 | TRBV4-3 | . | TGCGCCAGCAGCCAAACTCAGAAAGGCGAGCAGTACTTC | CASSQTQKGEQYF
. | TRBJ2-1 | TRBV7-7 | TRBD2 | TGTGCTAGCAGCACTGGGACTAGCGGACGCACTGAGCAGTTCTTC | CASSTGTSGRTEQFF
few | TRBJ1-4 | TRBV11-2 | TRBD1 | TGTGCCAGCAGTGCCCAGGGGGGGAATAATGAAAAACTGTTTTTT | CASSAQGGNNEKLFF
few | TRBJ2-5 | TRBV7-3 | TRBD1 | TGTGCCAGCAGCTCGACAGGGGGCTTCCAAGAGACCCAGTACTTC | CASSSTGGFQETQYF
. | TRBJ1-2 | TRBV24-1 | TRBD1 | TGTGCCACCAGTGAACCGGACAGGGCCCATGGCTACACCTTC | CATSEPDRAHGYTF
. | TRBJ1-1 | TRBV5-5 | . | TGTGCCAGCAGCCCCCCCCGACCCTACACTGAAGCTTTCTTT | CASSPPRPYTEAFF
few | TRBJ2-1 | TRBV5-1 | TRBD1 | TGCGCCAGCAGCCGGAGGGGACAGGGAAGAATCAATGAGCAGTTCTTC | CASSRRGQGRINEQFF
. | TRBJ2-7 | TRBV4-3 | . | TGCGCCAGCAGCCCTCGACCGGGGGCCTACGAGCAGTACTTC | CASSPRPGAYEQYF
few | TRBJ2-7 | TRBV18 | TRBD1 | TGTGCCAGCTCACCATTCCGGGACAGCTCCTACGAGCAGTACTTC | CASSPFRDSSYEQYF
few | TRBJ1-2 | TRBV5-6 | TRBD1 | TGTGCCAGCAGCTTGGACAGGGGGCAAAGCTACACCTTC | CASSLDRGQSYTF
. | TRBJ2-3 | TRBV4-1 | . | TGCGCCAGCAGCCAATACAGCGTGGGAGATACGCAGTATTTT | CASSQYSVGDTQYF
few | TRBJ1-1 | TRBV4-2 | . | TGTGCCAGCAGCCAAAACGCTGGGGTCGGGACTGAAGCTTTCTTT | CASSQNAGVGTEAFF
. | TRBJ2-1 | TRBV24-1 | . | TGTGCCACCAGTGACCATGCGGGGCTCAATGAGCAGTTCTTC | CATSDHAGLNEQFF
many | TRBJ1-6 | TRBV7-9 | . | TGTGCCAGCAGCTTCGGGGATTCACCCCTCCACTTT | CASSFGDSPLHF
few | TRBJ2-1 | TRBV18 | TRBD2 | TGTGCCAGCTCAAAGGTAGCGGGGGACAATGAGCAGTTCTTC | CASSKVAGDNEQFF
few | TRBJ2-3 | TRBV18 | . | TGTGCCAGCTCACTCTGGACAGCCACAGATACGCAGTATTTT | CASSLWTATDTQYF
many | TRBJ2-3 | TRBV7-9 | . | TGTGCCAGCAGCTTAACCCAGGGAGCAGATACGCAGTATTTT | CASSLTQGADTQYF
. | TRBJ2-1 | TRBV4-3 | TRBD2 | TGCGCCAGCAGCCAACCATCTTTTGGTAGCGGGGGGGCCTATGAGCAGTTCTTC | CASSQPSFGSGGAYEQFF
. | TRBJ2-7 | TRBV7-2 | . | TGTGCCAGTACCACGGGACGGTCCTACGAGCAGTACTTC | CASTTGRSYEQYF
. | TRBJ2-1 | TRBV10-1 | . | TGCGCCAGCAGTGAGTCCTTGGGGGAAGGTTTTAGTGAGCAGTTCTTC | CASSESLGEGFSEQFF
few | TRBJ2-3 | TRBV7-2 | . | TGTGCCAGCAGCTTATTGGGCGGGGGCACAGATACGCAGTATTTT | CASSLLGGGTDTQYF
many | TRBJ2-5 | TRBV9 | . | TGTGCCAGCAGCGTAGAGGGGGGCTGGCAGACCCAGTACTTC | CASSVEGGWQTQYF
. | TRBJ2-2 | TRBV12-3/TRBV12-4 | TRBD2 | TGTGCCAGCGAGCGAGGACTAGCGGTGGCCGGGGAGCTGTTTTTT | CASERGLAVAGELFF
few | TRBJ2-5 | TRBV2 | . | TGTGCCAGCAGTGTTGAAAGCACAGCAGGAGAGACCCAGTACTTC | CASSVESTAGETQYF
. | TRBJ1-5 | TRBV18 | TRBD1 | TGTGCCAGCTCACCAAGGGGGCCAGGCATCGGCAATCAGCCCCAGCATTTT | CASSPRGPGIGNQPQHF
few | TRBJ1-5 | TRBV4-3 | TRBD1 | TGCGCCAGCAGCCAAGATCGGTTAGGGGACAGGGTCTATCAGCCCCAGCATTTT | CASSQDRLGDRVYQPQHF
. | TRBJ1-1 | TRBV6-5 | TRBD1 | TGTGCCAGCAGTTACCCGGGACAGGGACACACTGAAGCTTTCTTT | CASSYPGQGHTEAFF
. | TRBJ2-3 | TRBV5-1 | TRBD2 | TGCGCCAGCAGCCAGGGACTAGCGGGGGGGAATACGCAGTATTTT | CASSQGLAGGNTQYF
few | TRBJ2-1 | TRBV11-3 | . | TGTGCCAGCAGCACGGACGCCAACAATGAGCAGTTCTTC | CASSTDANNEQFF
few | TRBJ2-5 | TRBV15 | . | TGTGCCACCAGCAGAGCTCCCTCCAGCTTGGAGACCCAGTACTTC | CATSRAPSSLETQYF
. | TRBJ2-3 | TRBV20-1 | . | TGCAGTGCTGATGGGGACTCAAGCACAGATACGCAGTATTTT | CSADGDSSTDTQYF
. | TRBJ1-4 | TRBV20-1 | . | TGCAGTGCTAGATCAGATAATGAAAAGCTGTTTTTT | CSARSDNEKLFF
few | TRBJ2-1 | TRBV10-3 | TRBD2 | TGTGCCATCAGGCTAGCGGGGGGAAATGAGCAGTTCTTC | CAIRLAGGNEQFF
few | TRBJ1-2 | TRBV7-9 | . | TGTGCCAGCAGCTTAGGAGGGACGGAAGCTAACTATGGCTACACCTTC | CASSLGGTEANYGYTF
few | TRBJ2-1 | TRBV5-1 | TRBD2 | TGCGCCAGCAGCTTAAGGACTAGCGGGGGCCCTGGGCCGTTCTTC | CASSLRTSGGPGPFF